The clone carrying this T cell receptor beta chain was observed many times. The target antigen is unknown. This specimen belongs to a study of T-cell reconstitution after alpha-beta-depleted transplantation in children. Study findings and constraints: About two months after transplant, alpha-beta T cells reportedly came from several hundred expanded graft clones.

Trimming took 3 bases from V and 0 from J, leaving 8 bases between them. CDR3 length: 13 residues. Germline values: CDR1 SQVTM, CDR2 ANQGSEA. This sample's TCRbeta library carried unique molecular identifier barcodes. One entry per CDR3 protein, called by TCRdb with MiXCR from the PCR reads. The sample holds approximately 630,000 distinct CDR3 sequences, around 12% seen once. This chain joins TRBV29-1 and TRBJ1-1; no definite D call. The source material was PBMCs, sampled before TCRalphabeta/CD19-depleted stem cell transplant. The clonotype was recovered from a girl aged 2-10 years with congenital amegakaryocytic thrombocytopenia, due to receive a stem cell transplant. CDR3 residues: CSVDGTVNTEAFF. CDR3 coding DNA: TGCAGCGTTGACGGTACAGTGAACACTGAAGCTTTCTTT.